The present entry profiles one T cell receptor beta chain with its context. This sample also contains other DNA sequences that code for the same CDR3. This entry is derived from a study of brain metastases from non-small cell lung cancer. The repertoire was sequenced with immunoSEQ multiplex PCR; TCRdb's copy has only in-frame clones and lacks some. The sample carries 15,000 or so clones, approximately 82% recorded once. Trimming cost V 6 bases and J 9 bases, with 12 bases left between them. CDR3 length: 13 residues. Germline V lookup: CDR1 MRHNA, CDR2 SNTAGT. Specimen: primary lung tumor tissue. This rearrangement joins TRBV6-4 to TRBJ1-6, with a possible D match to TRBD1 (5 bases). This TCR derives from a donor aged 40 or over with non-small cell lung cancer. In nucleotides, the CDR3 is TGTGCCAGCAGCGGCGGGGCGGGTTCACCCCTCCACTTT. Its translation: CASSGGAGSPLHF.